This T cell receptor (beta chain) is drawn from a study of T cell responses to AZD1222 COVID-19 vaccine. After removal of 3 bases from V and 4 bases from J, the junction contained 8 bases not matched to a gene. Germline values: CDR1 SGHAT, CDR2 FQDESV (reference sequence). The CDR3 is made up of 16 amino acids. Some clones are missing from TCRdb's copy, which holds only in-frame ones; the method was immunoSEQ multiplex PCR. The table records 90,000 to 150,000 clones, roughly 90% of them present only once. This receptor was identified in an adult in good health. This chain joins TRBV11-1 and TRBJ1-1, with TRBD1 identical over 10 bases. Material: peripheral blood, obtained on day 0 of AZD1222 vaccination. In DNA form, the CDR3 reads TGTGCCAGCAGCTTCGACCCGGGACAGGGGCCCACTGAAGCTTTCTTT. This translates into CASSFDPGQGPTEAFF.